The clone carrying this TCR beta chain was detected once. This specimen comes from a study of OX40 agonist ivuxolimab in advanced cancers. Sequencing used immunoSEQ multiplex PCR; TCRdb keeps in-frame clones, though not all of them. Among around 150,000 clones listed, approximately 90% were seen once. The CDR3 contains 16 residues. The V and J ends lost 2 bases and 4 bases, in that order; junction bases with no gene match: 7. The V gene's germline CDR1 is LNHNV and CDR2 YYDKDF (reference sequence). This sequence originates from an adult with an advanced solid tumor such as melanoma, head and neck, liver or kidney cancer. The sequencing used CD4+ or CD8+ T cells sorted from blood, collected in a trial of the OX40 agonist ivuxolimab. The chain couples TRBV15 to TRBJ2-7; 11 positions agree with TRBD2. CDR3 coding DNA: TGTGCCACCAGCAGACCTACTAGCGGGAGTATGTACGAGCAGTACTTC. Translated, it gives CATSRPTSGSMYEQYF.